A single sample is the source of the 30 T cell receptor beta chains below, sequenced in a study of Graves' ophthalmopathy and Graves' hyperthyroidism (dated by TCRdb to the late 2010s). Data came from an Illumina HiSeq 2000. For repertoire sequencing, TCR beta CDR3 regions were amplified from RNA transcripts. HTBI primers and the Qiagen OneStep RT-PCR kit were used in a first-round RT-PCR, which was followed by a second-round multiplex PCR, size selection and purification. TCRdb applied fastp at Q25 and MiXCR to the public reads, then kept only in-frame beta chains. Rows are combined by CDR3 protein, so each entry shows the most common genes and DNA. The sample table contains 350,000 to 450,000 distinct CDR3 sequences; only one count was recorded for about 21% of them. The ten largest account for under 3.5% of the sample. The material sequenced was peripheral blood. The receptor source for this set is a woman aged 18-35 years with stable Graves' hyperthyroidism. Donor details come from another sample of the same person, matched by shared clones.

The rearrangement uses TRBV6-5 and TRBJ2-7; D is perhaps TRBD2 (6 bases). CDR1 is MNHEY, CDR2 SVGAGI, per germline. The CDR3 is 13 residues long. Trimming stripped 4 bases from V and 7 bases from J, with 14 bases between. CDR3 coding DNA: TGTGCCAGCAGTTCACGACCGGAGGGGGAGCAGTACTTC. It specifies CASSSRPEGEQYF.

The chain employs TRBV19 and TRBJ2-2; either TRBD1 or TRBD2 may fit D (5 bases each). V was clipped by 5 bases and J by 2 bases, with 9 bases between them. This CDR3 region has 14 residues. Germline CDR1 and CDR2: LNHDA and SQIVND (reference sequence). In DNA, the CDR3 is TGTGCCAGTAGTCGGGGCAGTAACACCGGGGAGCTGTTTTTT. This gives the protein CASSRGSNTGELFF.

CDR3 coding DNA: TGTGCCAGCAGTCCTGACACCTCTGGAAACACCATATATTTT. Translating gives CASSPDTSGNTIYF. The chain combines TRBV12-3 or TRBV12-4 with TRBJ1-3; the D is unclear. The CDR3 length is 14 residues. V was cut by 5 bases and J by 0 bases, with 8 bases left in between.

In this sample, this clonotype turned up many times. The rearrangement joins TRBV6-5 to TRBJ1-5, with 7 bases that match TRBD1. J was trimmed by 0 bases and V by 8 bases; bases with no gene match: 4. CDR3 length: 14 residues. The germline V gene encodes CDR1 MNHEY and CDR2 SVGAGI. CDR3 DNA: TGTGCCAGCGGGGACAGCTATAGCAATCAGCCCCAGCATTTT. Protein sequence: CASGDSYSNQPQHF.

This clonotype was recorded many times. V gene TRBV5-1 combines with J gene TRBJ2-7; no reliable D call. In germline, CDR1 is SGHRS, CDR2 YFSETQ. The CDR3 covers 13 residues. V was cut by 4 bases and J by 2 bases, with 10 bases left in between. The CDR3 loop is CASSPGIAYEQYF. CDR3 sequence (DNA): TGCGCCAGCAGCCCCGGTATAGCCTACGAGCAGTACTTC.

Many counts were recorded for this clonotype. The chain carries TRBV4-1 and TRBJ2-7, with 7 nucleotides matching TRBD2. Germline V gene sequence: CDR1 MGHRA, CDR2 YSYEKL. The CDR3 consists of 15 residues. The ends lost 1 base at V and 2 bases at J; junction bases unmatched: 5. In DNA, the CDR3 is TGCGCCAGCAGCCAAGCTAGCGGCCCTCCCTACGAGCAGTACTTC. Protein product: CASSQASGPPYEQYF.

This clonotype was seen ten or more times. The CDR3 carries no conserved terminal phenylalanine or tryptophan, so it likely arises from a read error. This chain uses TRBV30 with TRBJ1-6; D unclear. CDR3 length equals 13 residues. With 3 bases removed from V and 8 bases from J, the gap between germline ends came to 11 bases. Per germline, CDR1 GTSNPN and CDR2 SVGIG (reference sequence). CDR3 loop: CAWRARSDSPLHS. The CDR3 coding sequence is TGTGCCTGGAGAGCAAGGAGCGATTCACCCCTCCACTCT.

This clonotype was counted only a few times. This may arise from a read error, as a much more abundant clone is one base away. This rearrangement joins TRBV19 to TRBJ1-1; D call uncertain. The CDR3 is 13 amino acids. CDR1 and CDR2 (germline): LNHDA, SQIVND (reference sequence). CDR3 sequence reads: CASSIVGNTEACF. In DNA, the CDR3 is TGTGCCAGTAGTATAGTTGGGAACACTGAAGCTTGCTTT.

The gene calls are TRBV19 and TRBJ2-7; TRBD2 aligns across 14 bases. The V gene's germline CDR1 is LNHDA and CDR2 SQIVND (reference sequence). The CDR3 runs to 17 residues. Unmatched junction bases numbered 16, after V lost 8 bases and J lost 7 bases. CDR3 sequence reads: CASSNTGTSGSVGEQYF. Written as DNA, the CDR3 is TGTGCCAGTTCAAATACCGGGACTAGCGGGAGTGTCGGGGAGCAGTACTTC.

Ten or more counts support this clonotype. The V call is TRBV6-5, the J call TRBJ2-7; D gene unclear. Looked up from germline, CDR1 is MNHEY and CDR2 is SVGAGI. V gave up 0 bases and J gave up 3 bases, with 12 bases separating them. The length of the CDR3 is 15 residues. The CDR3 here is CASSYSVEQYYEQYF. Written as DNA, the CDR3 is TGTGCCAGCAGTTACTCGGTCGAGCAGTACTACGAGCAGTACTTC.

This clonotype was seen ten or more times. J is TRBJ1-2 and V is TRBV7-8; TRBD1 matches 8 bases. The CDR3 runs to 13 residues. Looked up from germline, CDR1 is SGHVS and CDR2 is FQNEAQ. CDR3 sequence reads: CAVPDRANYGYTF. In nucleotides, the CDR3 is TGTGCTGTACCGGACAGGGCTAACTATGGCTACACCTTC.

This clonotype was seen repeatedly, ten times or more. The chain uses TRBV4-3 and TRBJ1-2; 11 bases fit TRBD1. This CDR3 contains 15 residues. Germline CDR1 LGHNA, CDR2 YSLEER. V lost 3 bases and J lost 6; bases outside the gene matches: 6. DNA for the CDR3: TGCGCCAGCAGCCAGGGGACAGGGGGGGCCAATGGCTACACCTTC. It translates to CASSQGTGGANGYTF.

The DNA for the CDR3 is TGTGCCAGCAGCCTAGCCGGGACTAGCGGGAGGACCACCTACGAGCAGTACTTC. Its translation: CASSLAGTSGRTTYEQYF. This chain connects TRBV6-2 or TRBV6-3 to TRBJ2-7; TRBD2 matches at 15 bases. Trimming cost V 6 bases and J 2 bases; bases outside gene matches: 11. This CDR3 is built from 18 residues. Germline CDR1 is MNHEY and CDR2 is SVGEGT.

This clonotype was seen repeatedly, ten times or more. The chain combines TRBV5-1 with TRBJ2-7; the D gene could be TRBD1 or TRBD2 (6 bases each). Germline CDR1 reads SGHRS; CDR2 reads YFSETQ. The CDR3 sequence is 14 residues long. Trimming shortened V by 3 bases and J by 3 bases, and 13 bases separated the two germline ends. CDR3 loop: CASSWEDSYYEQYF. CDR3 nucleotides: TGCGCCAGCAGCTGGGAGGACAGTTACTACGAGCAGTACTTC.

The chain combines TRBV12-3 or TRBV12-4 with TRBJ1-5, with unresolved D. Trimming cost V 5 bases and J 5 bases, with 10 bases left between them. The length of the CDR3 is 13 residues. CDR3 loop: CASSPTRDQPQHF. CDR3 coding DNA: TGTGCCAGCAGTCCGACACGGGATCAGCCCCAGCATTTT.

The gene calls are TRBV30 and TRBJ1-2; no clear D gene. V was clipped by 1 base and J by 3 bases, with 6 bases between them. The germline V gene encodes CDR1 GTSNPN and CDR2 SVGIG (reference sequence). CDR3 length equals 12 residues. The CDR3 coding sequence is TGTGCCTGGAGTGGCCAGTACTATGGCTACACCTTC. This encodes CAWSGQYYGYTF.

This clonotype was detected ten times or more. CDR3 DNA sequence: TGTGCCAGCACCCCGGGGTACCGGAACACTGAAGCTTTCTTT. Amino acids: CASTPGYRNTEAFF. The J gene is TRBJ1-1, the V gene TRBV12-3 or TRBV12-4; no reliable D call. Deletions cut 7 bases from V and 1 base from J, with 13 bases between. The CDR3 contains 14 residues.

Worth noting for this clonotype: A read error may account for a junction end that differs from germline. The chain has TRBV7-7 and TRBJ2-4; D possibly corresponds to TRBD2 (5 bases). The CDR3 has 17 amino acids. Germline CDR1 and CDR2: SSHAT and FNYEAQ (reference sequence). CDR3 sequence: CASSSLGEGIPKNIQYF. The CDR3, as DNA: TGTGCTAGCAGCTCTCTCGGGGAAGGAATCCCCAAAAACATTCAGTACTTC.

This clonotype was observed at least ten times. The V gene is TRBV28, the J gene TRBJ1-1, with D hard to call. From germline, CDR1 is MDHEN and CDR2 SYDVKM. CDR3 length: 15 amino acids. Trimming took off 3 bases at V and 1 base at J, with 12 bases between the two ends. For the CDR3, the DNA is TGTGCCAGCAGTTTTAATTCAGCAGCGAACACTGAAGCTTTCTTT. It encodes CASSFNSAANTEAFF.

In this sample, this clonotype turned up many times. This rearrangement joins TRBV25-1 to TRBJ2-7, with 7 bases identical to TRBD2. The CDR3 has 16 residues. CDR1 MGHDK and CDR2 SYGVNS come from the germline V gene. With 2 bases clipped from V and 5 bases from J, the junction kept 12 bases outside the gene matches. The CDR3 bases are TGTGCCAGCAGTGAACGGCGGGAGACCGTTTTTCACGAGCAGTACTTC. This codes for CASSERRETVFHEQYF.

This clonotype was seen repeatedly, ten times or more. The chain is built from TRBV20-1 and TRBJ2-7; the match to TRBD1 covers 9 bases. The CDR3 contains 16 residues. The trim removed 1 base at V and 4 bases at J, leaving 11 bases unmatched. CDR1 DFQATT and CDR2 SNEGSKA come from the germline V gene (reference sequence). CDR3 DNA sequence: TGCAGTGCTAGAGCTCGTCCCCGGGACAGGGATTACGAGCAGTACTTC. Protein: CSARARPRDRDYEQYF.

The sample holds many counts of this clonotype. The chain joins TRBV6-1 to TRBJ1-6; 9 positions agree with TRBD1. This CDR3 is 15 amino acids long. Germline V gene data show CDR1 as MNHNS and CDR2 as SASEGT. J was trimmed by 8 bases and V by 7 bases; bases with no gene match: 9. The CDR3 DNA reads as TGTGCCAGCATCCCTGGAGGGACAGGGTATTCACCCCTCCACTTT. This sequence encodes CASIPGGTGYSPLHF.

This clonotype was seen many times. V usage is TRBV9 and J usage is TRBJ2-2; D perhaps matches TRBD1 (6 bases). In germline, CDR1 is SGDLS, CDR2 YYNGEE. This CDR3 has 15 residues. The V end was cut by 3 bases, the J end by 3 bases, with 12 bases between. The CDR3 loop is CASSGRGQHTGELFF. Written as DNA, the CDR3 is TGTGCCAGCAGCGGACGGGGACAACACACCGGGGAGCTGTTTTTT.

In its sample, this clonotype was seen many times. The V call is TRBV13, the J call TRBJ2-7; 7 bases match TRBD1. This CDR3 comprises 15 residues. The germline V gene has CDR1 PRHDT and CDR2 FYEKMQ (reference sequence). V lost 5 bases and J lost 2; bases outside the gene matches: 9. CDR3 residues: CASSILGQDPYEQYF. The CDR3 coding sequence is TGTGCCAGCAGCATACTAGGACAGGACCCCTACGAGCAGTACTTC.

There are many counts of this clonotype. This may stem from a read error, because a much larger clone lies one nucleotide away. The CDR3 coding sequence is TGTGCCAGCAGTTTTAGTAGCGGGAACGAGCAGCACTTC. Its translation: CASSFSSGNEQHF. V is TRBV12-3 or TRBV12-4 and J is TRBJ2-7; 8 nucleotides agree with TRBD2. This CDR3 region has 13 residues.

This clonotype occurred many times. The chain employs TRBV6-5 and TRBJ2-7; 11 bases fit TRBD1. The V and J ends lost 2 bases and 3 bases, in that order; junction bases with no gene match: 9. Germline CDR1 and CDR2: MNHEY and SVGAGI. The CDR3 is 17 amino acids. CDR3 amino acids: CASSYGRTGGRYYEQYF. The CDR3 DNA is TGTGCCAGCAGTTACGGAAGGACAGGGGGCCGATACTACGAGCAGTACTTC.

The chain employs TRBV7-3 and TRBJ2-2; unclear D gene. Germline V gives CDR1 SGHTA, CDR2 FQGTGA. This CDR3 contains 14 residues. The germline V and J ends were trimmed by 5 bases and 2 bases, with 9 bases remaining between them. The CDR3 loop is CASSPWLNTGELFF. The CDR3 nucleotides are TGTGCCAGCAGCCCCTGGCTTAACACCGGGGAGCTGTTTTTT.

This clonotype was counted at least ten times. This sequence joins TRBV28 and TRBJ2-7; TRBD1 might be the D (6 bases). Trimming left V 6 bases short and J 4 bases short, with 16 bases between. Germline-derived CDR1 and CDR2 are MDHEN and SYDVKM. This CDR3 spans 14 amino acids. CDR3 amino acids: CASSNTGTKYEQYF. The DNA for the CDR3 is TGTGCCAGCAGCAATACGGGGACAAAATACGAGCAGTACTTC.

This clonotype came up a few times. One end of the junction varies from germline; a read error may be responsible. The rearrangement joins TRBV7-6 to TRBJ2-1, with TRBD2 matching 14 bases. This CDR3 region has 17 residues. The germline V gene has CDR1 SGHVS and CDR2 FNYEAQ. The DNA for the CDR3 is TGTGCCAGCAGCCCCAAGGGGACTAGCGGGAGATACAATGAGAAGTTCTTC. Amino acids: CASSPKGTSGRYNEKFF.

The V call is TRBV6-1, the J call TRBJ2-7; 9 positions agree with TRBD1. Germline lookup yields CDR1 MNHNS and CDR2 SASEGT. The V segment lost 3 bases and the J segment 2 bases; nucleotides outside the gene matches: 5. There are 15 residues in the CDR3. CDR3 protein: CASSDPGQGPYEQYF. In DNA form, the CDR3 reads TGTGCCAGCAGTGATCCGGGACAGGGACCCTACGAGCAGTACTTC.